Listed below are T cell receptor beta chains from one sample, sequenced in a study of CD8 T cell repertoires and HIV-1 epitope variants. TCRdb's table, derived via immunoSEQ multiplex PCR, lists solely in-frame clones and lacks some. This table has approximately 5,000 clones, around 59% appearing once. These receptors have no known antigen. The sequencing input was cultured CD8+ T cells derived from PBMCs. The receptors here all came from a male donor with HIV. CDR3s leave out the opening cysteine and the closing phenylalanine or tryptophan. Clone sizes are given selectively: once, few, many, or a class where the clone is expanded.

V gene: TRBV28; clone size: once; J gene: TRBJ2-7; CDR3 protein: ASSFRLASYEQY
V gene: TRBV7-6; clone size: .; J gene: TRBJ2-2; CDR3 protein: ASSSDLTELGTGELF
V gene: TRBV19; clone size: .; J gene: TRBJ2-4; CDR3 protein: ASSITAKNIQY
V gene: TRBV7-2; clone size: few; J gene: TRBJ2-7; CDR3 protein: ASSSRTGLSYEQY
V gene: TRBV9; clone size: .; J gene: TRBJ2-2; CDR3 protein: ASGQDTGELF
V gene: TRBV18; clone size: medium-sized; J gene: TRBJ1-2; CDR3 protein: ASSPNSGEGYGYT
V gene: TRBV6-5; clone size: .; J gene: TRBJ2-1; CDR3 protein: ASTDREVGNEQF
V gene: TRBV27; clone size: .; J gene: TRBJ2-7; CDR3 protein: ASSPGLLYEQY
V gene: TRBV4-2; clone size: .; J gene: TRBJ1-2; CDR3 protein: ASSQDRQFNT
V gene: TRBV28; clone size: .; J gene: TRBJ1-6; CDR3 protein: ASSPTRTDVVSLA
V gene: TRBV6-5; clone size: .; J gene: TRBJ1-1; CDR3 protein: ASSYSGGTEAF
V gene: TRBV19; clone size: .; J gene: TRBJ1-1; CDR3 protein: ASSIDGGQNTEAF
V gene: TRBV19; clone size: few; J gene: TRBJ1-2; CDR3 protein: ASSRGPRDGYT
V gene: TRBV2; clone size: few; J gene: TRBJ1-5; CDR3 protein: ASSEGLIASNQPQH
V gene: TRBV13; clone size: .; J gene: TRBJ1-2; CDR3 protein: AAGSFGQGDSINT
V gene: TRBV7-8; clone size: .; J gene: TRBJ2-3; CDR3 protein: ASSLWTGARTDTQY
V gene: TRBV6-5; clone size: .; J gene: TRBJ1-1; CDR3 protein: ASSYLYRDRDTEAF
V gene: TRBV7-2; clone size: .; J gene: TRBJ2-5; CDR3 protein: ASSLATGLGQETQY
V gene: TRBV18; clone size: .; J gene: TRBJ2-1; CDR3 protein: ASSPRPGTSGYNEQF
V gene: TRBV9; clone size: .; J gene: TRBJ2-5; CDR3 protein: ASSPGLAGDGTQY
V gene: TRBV4-2; clone size: few; J gene: TRBJ2-7; CDR3 protein: ASSQDPGGAYEQY
V gene: TRBV4-3; clone size: .; J gene: TRBJ2-6; CDR3 protein: ASSQDWQAGANVLT
V gene: TRBV28; clone size: .; J gene: TRBJ1-1; CDR3 protein: ASSLFEGAEAF
V gene: TRBV4-1; clone size: .; J gene: TRBJ2-3; CDR3 protein: ASSPGTDPKPSTDTQY
V gene: TRBV7-2; clone size: .; J gene: TRBJ2-2; CDR3 protein: ASTEAGGLITGELF
V gene: TRBV2; clone size: once; J gene: TRBJ2-1; CDR3 protein: ASSEVASGNPNEQF
V gene: TRBV28; clone size: .; J gene: TRBJ2-5; CDR3 protein: ASSFEGTSYQETQY
V gene: TRBV28; clone size: few; J gene: TRBJ2-7; CDR3 protein: ASSSDSYEQY
V gene: TRBV4-1; clone size: .; J gene: TRBJ2-7; CDR3 protein: ASSQLAGDHEQY
V gene: TRBV14; clone size: .; J gene: TRBJ2-7; CDR3 protein: ASSQDVFRDSSYEQY
V gene: TRBV7-9; clone size: .; J gene: TRBJ1-1; CDR3 protein: ASSLDALSAEAF
V gene: TRBV7-9; clone size: .; J gene: TRBJ2-5; CDR3 protein: ASSVGGKLQETQY
V gene: TRBV5-8; clone size: .; J gene: TRBJ2-7; CDR3 protein: ASSFQSYEQY
V gene: TRBV23-1; clone size: .; J gene: TRBJ2-7; CDR3 protein: ASSQSGDGAAIYEQY
V gene: TRBV15; clone size: .; J gene: TRBJ1-4; CDR3 protein: ATSRGGQGGEKLF
V gene: TRBV10-2; clone size: .; J gene: TRBJ2-2; CDR3 protein: ASRPGQGIYPGELF